The 23 T cell receptor beta chains in this list originate from one sample, sequenced in a study of shared clonotypes between healthy human individuals (dated by TCRdb to 2020 to 2022). The receptor library was made with the immunoSEQ multiplex PCR assay. The table comes from immuneACCESS by way of TCRdb, which keeps in-frame sequences with V and J called. Part of the clones is missing from these tables; in studies checked, under half for an unresolved V gene and the rest for unknown reasons. The sample profile shows approximately 980,000 clones; 76% of them were found once. The ten largest clonotypes hold about 1.5% of the sample. Sequencing input: memory CD4+ T cells sorted from blood. The sample's cell subset or site label, in plain terms: CD45RA-negative fraction. The source of these receptors is a man in his late teens or twenties in good health.

This clone was detected only a few times. The rearrangement uses TRBV6-6 and TRBJ2-1; no firm D call. CDR3 length: 12 residues. Trimming pared 6 bases from V and 4 bases from J, leaving 7 bases between. CDR1 and CDR2 from the germline V gene are MNHNY and SVGAGI (reference sequence). As DNA, the CDR3 is TGTGCCAGCAGCCCCATTTACAATGAGCAGTTCTTC. Protein product: CASSPIYNEQFF.

The CDR3 loop is CASSFGKGTYEQYF. The CDR3 nucleotides are TGTGCCAGCAGCTTTGGGAAGGGGACCTACGAGCAGTACTTC. The chain combines TRBV11-2 with TRBJ2-7; the D gene is possibly TRBD1 (5 bases). Germline CDR1 and CDR2: SGHAT and FQNNGV. The CDR3 extends over 14 amino acids. V lost 3 bases and J 2 bases, leaving 11 bases between the germline ends.

The V and J genes are TRBV21-1 and TRBJ1-4; the D call of TRBD1 is as the table states it, not checked on the DNA. TRBV21-1 is a pseudogene segment. The CDR3 spans 13 residues. The CDR3 spells CASSLRQGEKLFF. DNA of the CDR3: TGTGCCAGCAGCCTTCGACAGGGCGAAAAACTGTTTTTT.

This sequence joins TRBV29-1 and TRBJ2-7; tentative D call: TRBD2 (7 bases). The V end was cut by 1 base, the J end by 2 bases, with 18 bases between. The germline gives CDR1 SQVTM, CDR2 ANQGSEA. CDR3 length: 16 amino acids. The CDR3 region is CSVEGGASGKPYEQYF. The DNA for the CDR3 is TGCAGCGTTGAAGGGGGGGCTAGCGGCAAGCCCTACGAGCAGTACTTC.

This rearrangement joins TRBV9 to TRBJ2-7; D tentatively reads TRBD1 or TRBD2 (5 bases each). Between the trimmed V and J ends, which lost 6 bases and 0 bases, there was a span of 16 bases. Germline V gene lookup returns CDR1 SGDLS and CDR2 YYNGEE. This CDR3 comprises 15 residues. The CDR3 nucleotides are TGTGCCAGCACCAGAGGGGACGGCAGCTCCTACGAGCAGTACTTC. This sequence encodes CASTRGDGSSYEQYF.

This clone was detected only a few times. The rearrangement joins TRBV30 to TRBJ1-1; D call uncertain. Trimming shortened V by 0 bases and J by 5 bases, and 10 bases separated the two germline ends. The germline gives CDR1 GTSNPN, CDR2 SVGIG (reference sequence). CDR3 length equals 13 residues. The CDR3 is CAWSVVRSTEAFF. The CDR3, as DNA: TGTGCCTGGAGTGTAGTCAGGTCAACTGAAGCTTTCTTT.

The chain recombines TRBV28 with TRBJ1-3; D possibly corresponds to TRBD1 (6 bases). The CDR3 covers 13 residues. Germline lookup yields CDR1 MDHEN and CDR2 SYDVKM. The V and J ends lost 4 bases and 5 bases respectively, with 9 bases between them. The CDR3 DNA is TGTGCCAGCAGTTCCCGGGACAGAAACACCATATATTTT. Amino acid sequence: CASSSRDRNTIYF. Together with reference TRBV28 and TRBJ1-3, the CDR3 gives the full variable domain: DVKVTQSSRYLVKRTGEKVFLECVQDMDHENMFWYRQDPGLGLRLIYFSYDVKMKEKGDIPEGYSVSREKKERFSLILESASTNQTSMYLCASSSRDRNTIYFGEGSWLTVV.

The chain uses TRBV5-1 and TRBJ2-1, with TRBD2 identical over 10 bases. Looked up from germline, CDR1 is SGHRS and CDR2 is YFSETQ. The CDR3 contains 16 residues. Trimming removed 1 base from V and 5 bases from J; junction bases left unmatched: 6. The CDR3 here is CASSLMGLARNNEQFF. CDR3 bases: TGCGCCAGCAGCTTGATGGGACTAGCGAGAAACAATGAGCAGTTCTTC.

CDR3 DNA: TGTGCCTGGACCGACCCCGGGGGGACGAACACTGAAGCTTTCTTT. Residues: CAWTDPGGTNTEAFF. The chain links TRBV30 to TRBJ1-1, with D possibly being TRBD1 (5 bases). This CDR3 region has 15 residues. Deletions cut 4 bases from V and 1 base from J, with 16 bases between. Germline values: CDR1 GTSNPN, CDR2 SVGIG (reference sequence).

The CDR3 DNA sequence: TGTGCCAGCAGTTACCTTGGGACCTCTGGGGCCAACGTCCTGACTTTC. It yields the protein CASSYLGTSGANVLTF. The V call is TRBV6-6, the J call TRBJ2-6; D possibly uses TRBD1 or TRBD2 (5 bases each). Germline loops: CDR1 MNHNY, CDR2 SVGAGI (reference sequence). The CDR3 extends over 16 amino acids. The V and J ends lost 2 bases and 0 bases respectively, with 8 bases between them.

The sample holds a few counts of this clone. Within the sample, other DNA sequences also encode this same CDR3. The chain couples TRBV5-1 to TRBJ2-7; the match to TRBD2 covers 11 bases. The CDR3 length is 15 residues. Germline lookup yields CDR1 SGHRS and CDR2 YFSETQ. Losses at the gene ends were 3 bases for V and 1 base for J; bases not matched to a gene: 3. In DNA, the CDR3 is TGCGCCAGCAGCTCCGGGACTAGCGGATCCTACGAGCAGTACTTC. Encoded protein: CASSSGTSGSYEQYF.

This sequence joins TRBV2 and TRBJ1-6; D call uncertain. V shed 6 bases and J shed 7 bases, with 10 bases lying between them. Germline CDR1 is SNHLY and CDR2 is FYNNEI. The CDR3 runs to 13 residues. CDR3 sequence reads: CASSLAGNSPLHF. The CDR3 DNA is TGTGCCAGCAGCCTCGCCGGGAATTCACCCCTCCACTTT.

The chain employs TRBV10-1 and TRBJ1-2; 7 bases line up with TRBD1. CDR1 WNHNN and CDR2 SYGVQD come from the germline V gene (reference sequence). This CDR3 is 13 amino acids long. The V and J ends lost 3 bases and 3 bases, in that order; junction bases with no gene match: 1. This chain's CDR3 is CASSEDRDYGYTF. DNA for the CDR3: TGCGCCAGCAGTGAAGACAGGGACTATGGCTACACCTTC.

The chain recombines TRBV7-2 with TRBJ2-7; D gene unclear. CDR3 length: 13 amino acids. Trimming took 1 base from V and 6 from J, leaving 10 bases between them. Germline CDR1 and CDR2: SGHTA and FQGNSA. The CDR3 spells CASSLVLLGEQYF. The CDR3 bases are TGTGCCAGCAGCTTAGTACTCCTGGGCGAGCAGTACTTC.

J is TRBJ1-1 and V is TRBV5-1; TRBD1 matches 9 bases. V shed 4 bases and J 5 bases; nucleotides not matched to a gene: 3. The CDR3 length is 13 residues. The V gene's germline CDR1 is SGHRS and CDR2 YFSETQ. The CDR3 loop is CASSPGQGTEAFF. The CDR3 nucleotides are TGCGCCAGCAGCCCTGGACAGGGGACTGAAGCTTTCTTT.

As regards this clone: At one end, the junction sequence differs from germline, possibly due to a read error. The chain recombines TRBV7-2 with TRBJ1-2; no clear D. The germline CDR1 and CDR2 sequences are SGHTA and FQGNSA. The CDR3 runs 13 residues. The CDR3 nucleotides are TGTGCCAGCAGCCCAGTTCGAGCGGAGACCCCGGGTTTC. This sequence encodes CASSPVRAETPGF.

V and J are TRBV11-3 and TRBJ2-2, with 8 bases aligning to TRBD2. CDR1 and CDR2 from the germline V gene are SGHNT and YENEEA. V gave up 1 base and J gave up 1 base; unmatched junction bases: 8. The CDR3 runs 18 residues. This CDR3 is CASSLGWREAQNTGELFF. CDR3 DNA: TGTGCCAGCAGCTTAGGTTGGCGGGAGGCCCAGAACACCGGGGAGCTGTTTTTT.

The chain employs TRBV4-1 and TRBJ1-5; TRBD1 agrees at 8 bases. Trimming at V came to 4 bases and at J to 6 bases, leaving 5 bases not matched to a gene. The CDR3 is 14 residues long. Per germline, CDR1 MGHRA and CDR2 YSYEKL. The CDR3 region is CASSPTGGGQPQHF. The CDR3 DNA reads as TGCGCCAGCAGCCCTACAGGGGGAGGTCAGCCCCAGCATTTT.

V and J are TRBV5-6 and TRBJ2-7; TRBD2 aligns across 9 bases. Trimming took 4 bases from V and 1 from J; bases not matched to a gene: 6. The CDR3 covers 15 residues. Germline CDR1 and CDR2: SGHDT and YYEEEE. The CDR3 DNA reads as TGTGCCAGCAGCCATCTAGCGGGGCGATCCTACGAGCAGTACTTC. Its translation is CASSHLAGRSYEQYF.

This clone was seen more than once but under ten times. The chain couples TRBV2 to TRBJ1-1; D is ambiguous. CDR3 length: 14 residues. The V gene lost 3 bases and the J gene lost 1 base, with 9 bases spanning the gap. Germline values: CDR1 SNHLY, CDR2 FYNNEI. In DNA, the CDR3 is TGTGCCAGCAGTGAGGGTTTTAGGAACACTGAAGCTTTCTTT. It codes for CASSEGFRNTEAFF.

This sequence joins TRBV6-5 and TRBJ2-2; 13 bases map to TRBD2. The germline V gene has CDR1 MNHEY and CDR2 SVGAGI. The J segment lost 7 bases and the V segment lost 6 bases, leaving 5 bases of the junction unmatched. The CDR3 extends over 15 amino acids. CDR3 residues: CASSRWTSGGGELFF. The CDR3 DNA is TGTGCCAGCAGCCGATGGACTAGCGGGGGCGGGGAGCTGTTTTTT.

The rearrangement joins TRBV10-3 to TRBJ2-7; possible D gene TRBD1, 6 bases. The V and J ends lost 4 bases and 0 bases respectively, with 13 bases between them. Germline V CDR1 and CDR2: ENHRY, SYGVKD. This CDR3 has 15 amino acids. In nucleotides, the CDR3 is TGTGCCATCAGTGTCCCTGCCAGGGGCTCCTACGAGCAGTACTTC. Its translation: CAISVPARGSYEQYF.

The chain carries TRBV10-1 and TRBJ2-3; D possibly matches TRBD1 or TRBD2 (5 bases each). Germline values: CDR1 WNHNN, CDR2 SYGVQD (reference sequence). Trimming shortened V by 10 bases and J by 6 bases, and 20 bases separated the two germline ends. There are 14 residues in the CDR3. CDR3: CATPGTGKTDTQYF. The CDR3, as DNA: TGCGCCACCCCCGGGACGGGTAAAACTGATACGCAGTATTTT.